This paragraph reports one T cell receptor (beta chain). It has no known antigen specificity. No much larger clone is present one base from it, and per-base qualities are unavailable. TCRbeta CDR3 regions were amplified from genomic DNA by means of the immunoSEQ Assay, a bias-controlled multiplex PCR. Processing in the source paper ran as follows. Nucleated cell counts per sample were estimated from amplification of reference gene primers within the assay. To quantify the absolute abundance of each unique TCRbeta CDR3 rearrangement, sequence reads were collapsed and filtered. Productive Simpson clonality was computed per sample as the square root of Simpson's diversity index over productive rearrangements. TCRdb re-hosts the immuneACCESS table, in-frame sequences only. Its copies lack some clones; in the studies checked, an unresolved V gene accounts for under half of them, and the cause for the rest is not known. V, J and clone size derive from that table, while D and trimming were established from the DNA sequence. For this sample the table gives some 98,000 clones, of which approximately 82% were detected only once. Roughly a tenth of the sample goes to the ten largest clones.

This entry comes from a study of blood T cell repertoires in COVID-19 (dated by TCRdb to the early 2020s). Concerning the study at large: The collaborator samples originated in the United States, Italy and Spain and spanned the acute and convalescent phases of COVID-19. The sample metadata nearly always contained a de-identified subject ID, COVID-19 status, age in years and sex. The material from the prospective study consisted of cDNA or gDNA derived from T cells, B-cell-depleted T cells, or PBMCs. Samples came from the ongoing ImmuneRACE study (first 160 participants) plus 1,254 subjects from 6 global collaborators. Deeply sampled blood TCRbeta repertoires from subjects exposed to, actively infected with, or recovered from COVID-19 were included in the dataset. HLA class I and class II types, where available, came from metadata supplied by the sample provider rather than from assay-based typing. The repertoires were released in a freely available public database intended as a resource for research on the immune response to SARS-CoV-2. What the research found in general, with its limitations: How much clinical and demographic metadata was included differed by source and by participant, and the metadata was provided uncurated.

Each collaborating institution followed its own protocols to collect whole blood in K2EDTA tubes. For TCRbeta analysis, collaborator samples were shipped as frozen whole blood, as isolated PBMCs, or as DNA extracted from either sample type. The sequencing input was peripheral blood. This sequence originates from a man between 65 and 85 years old with acute or convalescent COVID-19.

This receptor carries the CDR3 CASSPWSGENSPLHF. In nucleotides, the sequence is TGTGCCAGCAGCCCTTGGAGCGGGGAGAATTCACCCCTCCACTTT. The chain is encoded by TRBV27 joined to TRBJ1-6; the D gene assignment is ambiguous. V loses 6 bases of germline sequence and J loses 7 bases, and the interval between the two ends is 16 bases. The germline V gene encodes CDR1 MNHEY and CDR2 SMNVEV (reference sequence). The CDR3 covers 15 residues, taking in both the cysteine and the phenylalanine. Just the 45-base CDR3 DNA is kept, in frame starting at base 1.